The T cell receptor (beta chain) under discussion was sequenced for a study of blood T cell repertoires in COVID-19. This clone has just a few counts. This table comes from immunoSEQ multiplex PCR, and its TCRdb copy is limited to in-frame clones, with some not included. There are just under 35,000 clones in the sample; about 87% occur only once, and around two fifths lies in the top ten. The CDR3 runs to 15 residues. V lost 1 base, J lost 0 bases, and 7 bases lay in between. CDR1 and CDR2 from the germline V gene are MNHEY and SVGEGT. The clonotype comes from a human donor in a cohort sampled during active COVID-19. Sequencing was done on a sample of peripheral blood. The rearrangement joins TRBV6-2 or TRBV6-3 to TRBJ1-3, with no clear D. The CDR3: CASSYLAASGNTIYF. CDR3 nucleotide sequence: TGTGCCAGCAGTTACTTGGCGGCCTCTGGAAACACCATATATTTT.